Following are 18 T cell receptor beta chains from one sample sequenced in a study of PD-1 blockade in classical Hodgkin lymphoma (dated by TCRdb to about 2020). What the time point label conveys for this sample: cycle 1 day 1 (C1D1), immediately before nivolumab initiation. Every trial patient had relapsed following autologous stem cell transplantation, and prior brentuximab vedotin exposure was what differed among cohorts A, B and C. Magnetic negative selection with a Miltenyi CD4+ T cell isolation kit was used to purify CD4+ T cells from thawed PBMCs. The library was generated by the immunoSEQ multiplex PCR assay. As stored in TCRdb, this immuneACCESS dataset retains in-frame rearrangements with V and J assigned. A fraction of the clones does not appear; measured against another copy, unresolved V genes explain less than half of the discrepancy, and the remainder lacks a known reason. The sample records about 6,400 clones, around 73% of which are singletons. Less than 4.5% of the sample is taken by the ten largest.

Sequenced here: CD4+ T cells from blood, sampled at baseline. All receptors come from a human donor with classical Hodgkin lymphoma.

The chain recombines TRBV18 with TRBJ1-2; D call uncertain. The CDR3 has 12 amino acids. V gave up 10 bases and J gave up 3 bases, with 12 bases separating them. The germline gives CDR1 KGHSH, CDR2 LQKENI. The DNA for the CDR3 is TGTGCCACCATGGTCGGGGACTATGGCTACACCTTC. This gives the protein CATMVGDYGYTF.

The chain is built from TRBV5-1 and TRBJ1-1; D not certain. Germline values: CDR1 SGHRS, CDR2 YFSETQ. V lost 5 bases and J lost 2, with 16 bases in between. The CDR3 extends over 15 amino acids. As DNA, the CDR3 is TGCGCCAGCAGACCTGAGTCGGAGGCCAACACTGAAGCTTTCTTT. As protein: CASRPESEANTEAFF.

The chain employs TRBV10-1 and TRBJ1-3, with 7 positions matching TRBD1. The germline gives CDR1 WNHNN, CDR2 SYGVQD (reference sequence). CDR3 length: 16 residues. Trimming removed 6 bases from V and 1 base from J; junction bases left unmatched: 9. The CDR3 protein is CASSEAGGRSGNTIYF. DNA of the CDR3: TGCGCCAGCAGCGAAGCAGGGGGAAGGTCTGGAAACACCATATATTTT.

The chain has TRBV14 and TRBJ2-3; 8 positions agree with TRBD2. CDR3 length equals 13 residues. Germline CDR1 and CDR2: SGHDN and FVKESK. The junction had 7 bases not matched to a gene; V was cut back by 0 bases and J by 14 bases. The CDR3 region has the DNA TGTGCCAGCAGCCAAGATAAAGGACTAGCAAGGTATTTT. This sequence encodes CASSQDKGLARYF.

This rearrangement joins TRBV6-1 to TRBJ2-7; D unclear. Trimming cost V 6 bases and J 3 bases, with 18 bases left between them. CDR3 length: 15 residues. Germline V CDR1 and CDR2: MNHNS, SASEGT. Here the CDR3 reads CASSALFVTDYEQYF. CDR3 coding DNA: TGTGCCAGCAGCGCCCTTTTCGTGACGGACTACGAGCAGTACTTC.

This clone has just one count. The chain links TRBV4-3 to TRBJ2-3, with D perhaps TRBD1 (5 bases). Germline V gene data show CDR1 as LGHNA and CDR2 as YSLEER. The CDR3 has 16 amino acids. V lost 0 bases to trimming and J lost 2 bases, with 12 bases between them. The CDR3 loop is CASSQDAGRLTDTQYF. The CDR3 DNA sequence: TGCGCCAGCAGCCAAGATGCAGGGCGGCTCACAGATACGCAGTATTTT.

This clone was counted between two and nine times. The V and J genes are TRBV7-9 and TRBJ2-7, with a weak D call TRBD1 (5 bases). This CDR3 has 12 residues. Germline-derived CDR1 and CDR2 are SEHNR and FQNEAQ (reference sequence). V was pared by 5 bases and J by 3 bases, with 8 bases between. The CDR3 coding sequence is TGTGCCAGCAGCCCGGACATCTACGAGCAGTACTTC. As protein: CASSPDIYEQYF.

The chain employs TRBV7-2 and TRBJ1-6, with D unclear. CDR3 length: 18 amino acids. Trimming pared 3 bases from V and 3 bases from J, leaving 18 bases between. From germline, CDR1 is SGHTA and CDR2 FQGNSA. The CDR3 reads CASSLLLPTGLYNSPLHF. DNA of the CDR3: TGTGCCAGCAGCTTGCTTCTCCCGACCGGCCTCTATAATTCACCCCTCCACTTT. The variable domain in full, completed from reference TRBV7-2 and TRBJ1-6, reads GAGVSQSPSNKVTEKGKDVELRCDPISGHTALYWYRQSLGQGLEFLIYFQGNSAPDKSGLPSDRFSAERTGGSVSTLTIQRTQQEDSAVYLCASSLLLPTGLYNSPLHFGNGTRLTVT.

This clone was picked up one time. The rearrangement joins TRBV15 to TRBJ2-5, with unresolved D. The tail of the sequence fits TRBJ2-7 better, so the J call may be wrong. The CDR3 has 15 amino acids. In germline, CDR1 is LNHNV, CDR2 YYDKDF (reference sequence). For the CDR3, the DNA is TGTGCCACCAGCAGAGAGCTCGACGGCTCATACGAGCAGTACTTC. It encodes CATSRELDGSYEQYF.

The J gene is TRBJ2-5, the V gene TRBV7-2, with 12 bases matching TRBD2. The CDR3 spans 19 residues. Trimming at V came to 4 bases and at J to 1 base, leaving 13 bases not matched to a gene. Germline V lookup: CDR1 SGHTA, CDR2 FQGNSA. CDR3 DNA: TGTGCCAGCAGCTACTTCCCCCCTAGCGGGGGGGCCCCCCAAGAGACCCAGTACTTC. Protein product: CASSYFPPSGGAPQETQYF.

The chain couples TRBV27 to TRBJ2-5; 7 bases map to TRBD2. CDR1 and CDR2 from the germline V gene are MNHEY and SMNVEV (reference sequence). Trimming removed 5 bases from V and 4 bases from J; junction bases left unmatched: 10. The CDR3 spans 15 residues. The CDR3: CASSRTGGLGETQYF. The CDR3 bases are TGTGCCAGCAGTCGCACCGGGGGGTTGGGAGAGACCCAGTACTTC.

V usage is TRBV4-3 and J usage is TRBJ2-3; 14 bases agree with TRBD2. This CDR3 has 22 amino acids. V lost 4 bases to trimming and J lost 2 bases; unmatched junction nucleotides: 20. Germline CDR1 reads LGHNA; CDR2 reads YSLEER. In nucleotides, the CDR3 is TGCGCCAGCAGCCCAGACCTCCCTACCCCGGGACTAGCGGGGGATTTCACAGATACGCAGTATTTT. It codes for CASSPDLPTPGLAGDFTDTQYF.

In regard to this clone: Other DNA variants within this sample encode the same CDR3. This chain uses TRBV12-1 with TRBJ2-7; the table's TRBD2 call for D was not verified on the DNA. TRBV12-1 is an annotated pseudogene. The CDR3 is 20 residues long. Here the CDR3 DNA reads TGTGCCAGCAGCTTTGGGGGTCCGCCTAGCGGGGGGGCCGGGTCCCACGAGCAGTACTTC. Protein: CASSFGGPPSGGAGSHEQYF.

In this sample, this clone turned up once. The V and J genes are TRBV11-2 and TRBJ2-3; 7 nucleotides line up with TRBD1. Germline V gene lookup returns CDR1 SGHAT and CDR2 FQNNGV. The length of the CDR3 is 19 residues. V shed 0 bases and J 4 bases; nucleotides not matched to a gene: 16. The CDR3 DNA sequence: TGTGCCAGCAGCTTAGATCGAATTCAGGGCAGGGGGTGGGCAGATACGCAGTATTTT. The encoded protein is CASSLDRIQGRGWADTQYF.

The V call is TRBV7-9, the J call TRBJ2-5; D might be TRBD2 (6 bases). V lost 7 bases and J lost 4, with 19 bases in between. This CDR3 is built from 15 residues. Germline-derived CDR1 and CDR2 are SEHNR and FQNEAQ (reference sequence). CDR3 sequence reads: CASKISPGGAETQYF. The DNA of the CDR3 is TGTGCCAGCAAAATTTCCCCAGGAGGGGCAGAGACCCAGTACTTC.

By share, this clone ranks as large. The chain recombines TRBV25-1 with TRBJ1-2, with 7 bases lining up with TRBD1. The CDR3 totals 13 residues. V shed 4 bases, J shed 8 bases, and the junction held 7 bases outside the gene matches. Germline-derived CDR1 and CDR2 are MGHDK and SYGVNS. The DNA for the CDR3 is TGTGCCAGCAGTGCCCGACAGGGTGGGGGCTACACCTTC. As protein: CASSARQGGGYTF.

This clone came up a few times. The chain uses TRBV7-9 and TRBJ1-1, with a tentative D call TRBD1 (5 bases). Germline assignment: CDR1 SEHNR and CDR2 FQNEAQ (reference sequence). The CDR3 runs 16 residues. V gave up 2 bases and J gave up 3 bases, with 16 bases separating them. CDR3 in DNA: TGTGCCAGCAGCTTAAGAAGCGGTCGGGGGGACACTGAAGCTTTCTTT. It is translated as CASSLRSGRGDTEAFF.

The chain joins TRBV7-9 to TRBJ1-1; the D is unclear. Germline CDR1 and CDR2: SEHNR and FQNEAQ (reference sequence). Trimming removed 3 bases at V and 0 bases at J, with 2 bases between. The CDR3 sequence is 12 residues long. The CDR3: CASSLMNTEAFF. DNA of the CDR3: TGTGCCAGCAGCTTGATGAACACTGAAGCTTTCTTT.